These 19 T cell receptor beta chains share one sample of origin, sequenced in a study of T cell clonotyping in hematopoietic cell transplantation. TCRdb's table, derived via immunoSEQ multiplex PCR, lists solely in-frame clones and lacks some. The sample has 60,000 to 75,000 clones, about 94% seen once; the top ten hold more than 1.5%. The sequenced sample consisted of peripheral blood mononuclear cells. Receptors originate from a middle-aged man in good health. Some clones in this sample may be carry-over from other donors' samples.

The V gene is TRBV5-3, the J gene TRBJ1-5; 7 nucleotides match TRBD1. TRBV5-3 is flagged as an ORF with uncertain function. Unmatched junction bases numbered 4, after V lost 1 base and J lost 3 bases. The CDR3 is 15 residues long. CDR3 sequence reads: CARSLPTGSNQPQHF. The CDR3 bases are TGTGCCAGAAGCTTGCCGACAGGGTCCAATCAGCCCCAGCATTTT.

The CDR3 nucleotides are TGTGCCAGCATTGGGAGTTCGGCGCTCGAGCAGTACTTC. Its protein is CASIGSSALEQYF. J is TRBJ2-7 and V is TRBV2, with a tentative D call TRBD2 (5 bases). The CDR3 length is 13 residues. Germline CDR1 and CDR2: SNHLY and FYNNEI. Trimming removed 7 bases at V and 6 bases at J, with 16 bases between. The whole variable domain, remainder taken from reference TRBV2 and TRBJ2-7, is EPEVTQTPSHQVTQMGQEVILRCVPISNHLYFYWYRQILGQKVEFLVSFYNNEISEKSEIFDDQFSVERPDGSNFTLKIRSTKLEDSAMYFCASIGSSALEQYFGPGTRLTVT.

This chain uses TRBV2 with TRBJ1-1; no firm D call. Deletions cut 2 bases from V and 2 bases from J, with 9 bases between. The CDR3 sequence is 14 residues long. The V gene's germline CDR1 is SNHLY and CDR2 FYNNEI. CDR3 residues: CASSENSANTEAFF. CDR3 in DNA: TGTGCCAGCAGTGAAAATTCAGCAAACACTGAAGCTTTCTTT.

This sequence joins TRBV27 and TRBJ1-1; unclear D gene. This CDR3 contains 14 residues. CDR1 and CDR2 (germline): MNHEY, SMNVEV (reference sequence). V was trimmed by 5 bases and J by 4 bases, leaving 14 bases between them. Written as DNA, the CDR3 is TGTGCCAGCAGTCTCTCCTACCGGGTCACTGAAGCTTTCTTT. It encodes CASSLSYRVTEAFF.

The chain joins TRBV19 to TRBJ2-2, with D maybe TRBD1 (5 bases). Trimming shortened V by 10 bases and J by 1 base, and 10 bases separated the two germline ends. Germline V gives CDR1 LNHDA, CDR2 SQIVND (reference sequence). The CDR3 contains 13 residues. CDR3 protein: CATVQGNTGELFF. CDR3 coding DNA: TGTGCCACCGTTCAGGGGAACACCGGGGAGCTGTTTTTT. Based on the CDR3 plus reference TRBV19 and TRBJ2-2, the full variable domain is DGGITQSPKYLFRKEGQNVTLSCEQNLNHDAMYWYRQDPGQGLRLIYYSQIVNDFQKGDIAEGYSVSREKKESFPLTVTSAQKNPTAFYLCATVQGNTGELFFGEGSRLTVL.

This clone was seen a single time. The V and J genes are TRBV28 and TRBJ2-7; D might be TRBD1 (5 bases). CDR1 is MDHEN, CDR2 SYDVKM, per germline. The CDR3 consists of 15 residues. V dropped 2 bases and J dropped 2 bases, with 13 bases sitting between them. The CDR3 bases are TGTGCCAGCAGTTTACTCCAGACAGCAACCTACGAGCAGTACTTC. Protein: CASSLLQTATYEQYF.

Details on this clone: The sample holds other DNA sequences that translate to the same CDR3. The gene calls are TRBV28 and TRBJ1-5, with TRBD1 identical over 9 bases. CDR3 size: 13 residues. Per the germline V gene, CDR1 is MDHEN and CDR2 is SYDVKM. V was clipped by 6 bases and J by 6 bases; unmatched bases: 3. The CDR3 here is CASRGQGGQPQHF. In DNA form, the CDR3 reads TGTGCCAGCAGGGGACAGGGAGGTCAGCCCCAGCATTTT.

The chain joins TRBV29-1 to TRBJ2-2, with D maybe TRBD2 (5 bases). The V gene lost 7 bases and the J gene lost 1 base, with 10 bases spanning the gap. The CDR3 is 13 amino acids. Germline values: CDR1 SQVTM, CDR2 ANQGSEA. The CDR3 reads CSAHGLNTGELFF. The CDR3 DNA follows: TGCAGCGCCCACGGACTGAACACCGGGGAGCTGTTTTTT.

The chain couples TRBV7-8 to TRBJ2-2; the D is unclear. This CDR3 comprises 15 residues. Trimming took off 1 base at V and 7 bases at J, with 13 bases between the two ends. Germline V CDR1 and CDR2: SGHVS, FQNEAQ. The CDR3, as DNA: TGTGCCAGCAGCTTAGTCCGCCTCTACGGCGGGGAGCTGTTTTTT. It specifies CASSLVRLYGGELFF. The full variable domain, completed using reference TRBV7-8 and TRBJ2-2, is GAGVSQSPRYKVAKRGQDVALRCDPISGHVSLFWYQQALGQGPEFLTYFQNEAQLDKSGLPSDRFFAERPEGSVSTLKIQRTQQEDSAVYLCASSLVRLYGGELFFGEGSRLTVL.

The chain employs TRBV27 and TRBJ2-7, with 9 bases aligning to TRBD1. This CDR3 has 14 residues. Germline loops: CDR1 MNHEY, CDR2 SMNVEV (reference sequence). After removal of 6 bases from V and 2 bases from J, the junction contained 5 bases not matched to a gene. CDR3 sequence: CASSPQGAAYEQYF. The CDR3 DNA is TGTGCCAGCAGCCCACAGGGGGCGGCCTACGAGCAGTACTTC.

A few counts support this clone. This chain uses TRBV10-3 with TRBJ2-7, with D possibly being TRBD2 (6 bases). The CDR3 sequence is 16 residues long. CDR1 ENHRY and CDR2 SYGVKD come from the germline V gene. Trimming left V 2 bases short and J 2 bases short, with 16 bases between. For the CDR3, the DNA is TGTGCCATCAGTGAGAGGGAAGATAGCGGAGCCTACGAGCAGTACTTC. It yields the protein CAISEREDSGAYEQYF.

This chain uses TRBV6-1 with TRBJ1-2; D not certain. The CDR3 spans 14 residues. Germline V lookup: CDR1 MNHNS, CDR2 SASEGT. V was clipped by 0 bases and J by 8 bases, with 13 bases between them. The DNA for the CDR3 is TGTGCCAGCAGTGAAGCAGGGCGGCTGTTGGGCTACACCTTC. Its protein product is CASSEAGRLLGYTF.

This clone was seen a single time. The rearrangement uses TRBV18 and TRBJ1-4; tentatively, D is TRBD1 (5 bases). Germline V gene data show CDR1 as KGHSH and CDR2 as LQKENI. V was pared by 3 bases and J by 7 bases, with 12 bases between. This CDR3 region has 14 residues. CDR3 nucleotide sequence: TGTGCCAGCTCACCCCAGGGCCTTAGTGAAAAACTGTTTTTT. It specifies CASSPQGLSEKLFF.

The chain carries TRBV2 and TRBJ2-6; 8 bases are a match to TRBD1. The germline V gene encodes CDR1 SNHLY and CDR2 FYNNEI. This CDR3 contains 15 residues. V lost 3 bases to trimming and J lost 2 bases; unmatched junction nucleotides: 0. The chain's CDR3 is CASSETGAGANVLTF. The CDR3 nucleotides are TGTGCCAGCAGTGAGACAGGGGCTGGGGCCAACGTCCTGACTTTC. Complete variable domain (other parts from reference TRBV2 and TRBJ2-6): EPEVTQTPSHQVTQMGQEVILRCVPISNHLYFYWYRQILGQKVEFLVSFYNNEISEKSEIFDDQFSVERPDGSNFTLKIRSTKLEDSAMYFCASSETGAGANVLTFGAGSRLTVL.

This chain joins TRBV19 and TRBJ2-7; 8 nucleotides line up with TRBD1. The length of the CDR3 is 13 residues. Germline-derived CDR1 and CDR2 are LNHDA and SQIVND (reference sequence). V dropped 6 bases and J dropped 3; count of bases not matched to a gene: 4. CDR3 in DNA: TGTGCCAGTAGCCCAGGGGGCGGCTACGAGCAGTACTTC. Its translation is CASSPGGGYEQYF.

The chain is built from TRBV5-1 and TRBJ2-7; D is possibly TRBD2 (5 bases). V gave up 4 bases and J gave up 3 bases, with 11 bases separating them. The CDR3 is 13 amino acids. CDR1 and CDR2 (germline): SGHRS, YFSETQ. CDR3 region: CASSTGENYEQYF. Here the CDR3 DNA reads TGCGCCAGCAGCACTGGGGAGAACTACGAGCAGTACTTC.

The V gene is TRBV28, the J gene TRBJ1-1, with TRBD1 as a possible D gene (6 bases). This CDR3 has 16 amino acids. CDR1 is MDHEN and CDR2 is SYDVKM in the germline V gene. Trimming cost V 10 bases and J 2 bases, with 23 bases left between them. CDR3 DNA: TGTGCCACCAACCTCCCCTGGGGGGGGGCCAACACTGAAGCTTTCTTT. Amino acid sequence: CATNLPWGGANTEAFF.

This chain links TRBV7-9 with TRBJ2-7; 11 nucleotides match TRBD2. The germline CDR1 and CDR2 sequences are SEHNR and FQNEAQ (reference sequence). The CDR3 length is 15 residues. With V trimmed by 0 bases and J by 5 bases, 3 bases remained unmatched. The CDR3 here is CASSLALAGAHEQYF. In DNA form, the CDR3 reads TGTGCCAGCAGCTTAGCACTAGCGGGAGCTCACGAGCAGTACTTC.

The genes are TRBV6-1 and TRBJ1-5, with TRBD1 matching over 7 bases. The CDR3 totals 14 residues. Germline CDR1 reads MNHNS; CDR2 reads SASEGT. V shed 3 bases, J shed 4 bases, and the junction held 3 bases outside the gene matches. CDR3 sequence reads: CASSEDRPNQPQHF. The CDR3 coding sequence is TGTGCCAGCAGTGAGGACAGGCCGAATCAGCCCCAGCATTTT.